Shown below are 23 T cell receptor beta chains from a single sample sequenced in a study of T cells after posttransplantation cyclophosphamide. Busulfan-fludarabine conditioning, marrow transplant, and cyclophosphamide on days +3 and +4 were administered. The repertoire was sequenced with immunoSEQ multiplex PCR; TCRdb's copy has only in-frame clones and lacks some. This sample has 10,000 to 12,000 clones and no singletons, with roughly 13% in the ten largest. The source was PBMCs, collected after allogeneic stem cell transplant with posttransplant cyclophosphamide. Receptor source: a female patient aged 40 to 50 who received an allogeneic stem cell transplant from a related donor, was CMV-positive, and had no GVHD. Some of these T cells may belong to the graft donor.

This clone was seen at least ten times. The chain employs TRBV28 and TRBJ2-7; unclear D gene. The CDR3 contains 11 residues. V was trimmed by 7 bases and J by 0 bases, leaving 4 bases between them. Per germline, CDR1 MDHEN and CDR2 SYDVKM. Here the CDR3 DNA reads TGTGCCAGCATCAGCTCCTACGAGCAGTACTTC. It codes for CASISSYEQYF. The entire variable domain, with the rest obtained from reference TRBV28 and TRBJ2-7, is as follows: DVKVTQSSRYLVKRTGEKVFLECVQDMDHENMFWYRQDPGLGLRLIYFSYDVKMKEKGDIPEGYSVSREKKERFSLILESASTNQTSMYLCASISSYEQYFGPGTRLTVT.

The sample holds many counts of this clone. CDR3 sequence: CASSSRGANEQFF. CDR3 DNA sequence: TGTGCCAGCAGCTCGCGGGGGGCCAATGAGCAGTTCTTC. The chain couples TRBV5-4 to TRBJ2-1; 8 bases agree with TRBD2. V lost 3 bases, J lost 6 bases, and 2 bases stayed unmatched. This CDR3 is built from 13 residues. The germline CDR1 and CDR2 sequences are SGHNT and YYREEE (reference sequence).

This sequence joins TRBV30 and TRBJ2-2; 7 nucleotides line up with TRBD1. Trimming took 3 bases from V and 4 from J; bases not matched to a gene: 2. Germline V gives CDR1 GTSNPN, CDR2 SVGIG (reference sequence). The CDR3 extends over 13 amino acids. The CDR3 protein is CAWSRGFTGELFF. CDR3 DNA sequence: TGTGCCTGGAGCAGGGGGTTCACCGGGGAGCTGTTTTTT.

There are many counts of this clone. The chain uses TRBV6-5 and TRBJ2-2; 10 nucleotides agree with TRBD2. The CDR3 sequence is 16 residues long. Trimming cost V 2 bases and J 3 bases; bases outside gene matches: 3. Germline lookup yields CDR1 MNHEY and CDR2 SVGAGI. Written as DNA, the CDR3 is TGTGCCAGCAGTTACAAAGCGGGGGGGCACACCGGGGAGCTGTTTTTT. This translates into CASSYKAGGHTGELFF.

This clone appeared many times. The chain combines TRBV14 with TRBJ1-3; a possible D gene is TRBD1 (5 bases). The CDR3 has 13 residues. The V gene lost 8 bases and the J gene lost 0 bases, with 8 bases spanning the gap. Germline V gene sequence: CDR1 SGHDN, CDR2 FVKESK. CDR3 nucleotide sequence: TGTGCCAGCGGGGCAGTCTCTGGAAACACCATATATTTT. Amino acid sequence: CASGAVSGNTIYF. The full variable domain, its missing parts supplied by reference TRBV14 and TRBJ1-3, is EAGVTQFPSHSVIEKGQTVTLRCDPISGHDNLYWYRRVMGKEIKFLLHFVKESKQDESGMPNNRFLAERTGGTYSTLKVQPAELEDSGVYFCASGAVSGNTIYFGEGSWLTVV.

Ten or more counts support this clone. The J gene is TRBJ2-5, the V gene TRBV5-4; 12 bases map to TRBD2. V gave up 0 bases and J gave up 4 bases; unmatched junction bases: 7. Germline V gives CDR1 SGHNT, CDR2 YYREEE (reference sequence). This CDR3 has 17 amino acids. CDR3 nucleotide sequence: TGTGCCAGCAGCTTGGCTAGCGGGAGGGCCTGGATAGAGACCCAGTACTTC. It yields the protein CASSLASGRAWIETQYF. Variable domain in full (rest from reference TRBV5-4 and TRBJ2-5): ETGVTQSPTHLIKTRGQQVTLRCSSQSGHNTVSWYQQALGQGPQFIFQYYREEENGRGNFPPRFSGLQFPNYSSELNVNALELDDSALYLCASSLASGRAWIETQYFGPGTRLLVL.

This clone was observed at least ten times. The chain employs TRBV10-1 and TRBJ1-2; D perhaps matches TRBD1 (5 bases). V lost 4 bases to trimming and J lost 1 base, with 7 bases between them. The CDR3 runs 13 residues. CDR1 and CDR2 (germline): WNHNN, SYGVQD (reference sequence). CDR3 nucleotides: TGCGCCAGCAGTGCGACAGTTAACTATGGCTACACCTTC. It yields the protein CASSATVNYGYTF.

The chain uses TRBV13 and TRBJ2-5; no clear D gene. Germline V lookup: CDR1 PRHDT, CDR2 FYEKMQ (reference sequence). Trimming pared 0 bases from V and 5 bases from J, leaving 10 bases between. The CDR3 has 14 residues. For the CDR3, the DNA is TGTGCCAGCAGCTTAGGGGTACTTAAGGAGACCCAGTACTTC. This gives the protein CASSLGVLKETQYF.

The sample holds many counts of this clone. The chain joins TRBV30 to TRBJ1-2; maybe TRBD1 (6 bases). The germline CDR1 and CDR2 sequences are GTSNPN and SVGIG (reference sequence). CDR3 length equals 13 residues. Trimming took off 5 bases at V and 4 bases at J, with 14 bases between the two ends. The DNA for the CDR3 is TGTGCCTGGGGACAGCCCCTGGCCTATGGCTACACCTTC. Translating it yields CAWGQPLAYGYTF.

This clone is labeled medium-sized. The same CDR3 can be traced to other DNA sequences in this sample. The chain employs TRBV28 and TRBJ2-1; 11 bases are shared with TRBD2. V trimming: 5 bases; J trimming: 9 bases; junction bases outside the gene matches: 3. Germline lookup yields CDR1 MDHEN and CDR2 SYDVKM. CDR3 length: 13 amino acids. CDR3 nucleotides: TGTGCCAGCAGTCTAGGGACTAGCGGTGAGCAGTTCTTC. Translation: CASSLGTSGEQFF.

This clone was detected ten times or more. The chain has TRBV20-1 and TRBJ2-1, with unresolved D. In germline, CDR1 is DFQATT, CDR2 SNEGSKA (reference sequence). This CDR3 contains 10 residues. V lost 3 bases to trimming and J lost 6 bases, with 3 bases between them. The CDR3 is CSASINEQFF. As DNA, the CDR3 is TGCAGTGCTAGTATCAATGAGCAGTTCTTC.

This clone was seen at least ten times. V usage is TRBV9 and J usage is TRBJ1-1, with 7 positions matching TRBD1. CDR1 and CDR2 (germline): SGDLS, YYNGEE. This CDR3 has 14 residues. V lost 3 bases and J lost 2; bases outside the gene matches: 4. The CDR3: CASSAGTDNTEAFF. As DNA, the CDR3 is TGTGCCAGCAGCGCCGGGACAGATAACACTGAAGCTTTCTTT.

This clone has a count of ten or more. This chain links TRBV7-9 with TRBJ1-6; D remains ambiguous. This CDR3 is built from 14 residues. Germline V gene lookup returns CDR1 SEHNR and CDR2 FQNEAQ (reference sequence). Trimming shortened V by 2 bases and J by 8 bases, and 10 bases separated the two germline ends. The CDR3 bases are TGTGCCAGCAGCTTAAGAACCCGCGATTCACCCCTCCACTTT. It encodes CASSLRTRDSPLHF. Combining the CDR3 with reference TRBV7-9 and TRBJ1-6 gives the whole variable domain DTGVSQNPRHKITKRGQNVTFRCDPISEHNRLYWYRQTLGQGPEFLTYFQNEAQLEKSRLLSDRFSAERPKGSFSTLEIQRTEQGDSAMYLCASSLRTRDSPLHFGNGTRLTVT.

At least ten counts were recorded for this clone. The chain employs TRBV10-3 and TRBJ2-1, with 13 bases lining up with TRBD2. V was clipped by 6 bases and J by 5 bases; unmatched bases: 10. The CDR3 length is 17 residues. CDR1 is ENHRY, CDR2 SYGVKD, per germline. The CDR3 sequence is CAIRPGLAGDYNNEQFF. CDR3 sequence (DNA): TGTGCCATCAGACCTGGACTAGCGGGGGATTATAACAATGAGCAGTTCTTC.

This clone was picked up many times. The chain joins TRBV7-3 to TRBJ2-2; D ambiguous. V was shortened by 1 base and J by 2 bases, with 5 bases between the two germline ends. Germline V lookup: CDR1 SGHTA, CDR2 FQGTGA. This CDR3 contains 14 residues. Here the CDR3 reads CASSLNPNTGELFF. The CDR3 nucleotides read TGTGCCAGCAGCTTAAATCCTAACACCGGGGAGCTGTTTTTT. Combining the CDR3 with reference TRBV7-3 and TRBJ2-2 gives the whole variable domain GAGVSQTPSNKVTEKGKYVELRCDPISGHTALYWYRQSLGQGPEFLIYFQGTGAADDSGLPNDRFFAVRPEGSVSTLKIQRTERGDSAVYLCASSLNPNTGELFFGEGSRLTVL.

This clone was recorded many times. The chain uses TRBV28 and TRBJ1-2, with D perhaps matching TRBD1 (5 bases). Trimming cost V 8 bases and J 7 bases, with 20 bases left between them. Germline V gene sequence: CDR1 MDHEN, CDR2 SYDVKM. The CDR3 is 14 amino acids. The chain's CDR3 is CASVPGTGVRGYTF. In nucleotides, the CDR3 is TGTGCCAGCGTTCCCGGGACGGGGGTTCGTGGCTACACCTTC.

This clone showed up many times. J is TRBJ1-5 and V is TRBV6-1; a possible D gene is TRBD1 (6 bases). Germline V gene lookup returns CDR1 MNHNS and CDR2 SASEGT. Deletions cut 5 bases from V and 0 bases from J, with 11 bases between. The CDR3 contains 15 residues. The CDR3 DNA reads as TGTGCCAGCAGTCAACAGGGTAATAGCAATCAGCCCCAGCATTTT. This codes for CASSQQGNSNQPQHF.

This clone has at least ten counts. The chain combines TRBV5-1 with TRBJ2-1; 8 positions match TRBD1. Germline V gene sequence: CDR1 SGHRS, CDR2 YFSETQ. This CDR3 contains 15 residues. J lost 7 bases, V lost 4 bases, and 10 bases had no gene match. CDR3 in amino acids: CASSQSDRVWNEQFF. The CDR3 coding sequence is TGCGCCAGCAGCCAGTCGGACAGGGTCTGGAATGAGCAGTTCTTC.

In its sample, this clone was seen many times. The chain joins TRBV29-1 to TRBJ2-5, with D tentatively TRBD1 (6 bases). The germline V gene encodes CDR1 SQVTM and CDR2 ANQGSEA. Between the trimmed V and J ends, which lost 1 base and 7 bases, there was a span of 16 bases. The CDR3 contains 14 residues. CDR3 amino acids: CSVEGPDSPGTQYF. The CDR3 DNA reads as TGCAGCGTTGAAGGGCCGGACAGCCCGGGGACCCAGTACTTC. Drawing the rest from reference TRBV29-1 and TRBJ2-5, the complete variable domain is SAVISQKPSRDICQRGTSLTIQCQVDSQVTMMFWYRQQPGQSLTLIATANQGSEATYESGFVIDKFPISRPNLTFSTLTVSNMSPEDSSIYLCSVEGPDSPGTQYFGPGTRLLVL.

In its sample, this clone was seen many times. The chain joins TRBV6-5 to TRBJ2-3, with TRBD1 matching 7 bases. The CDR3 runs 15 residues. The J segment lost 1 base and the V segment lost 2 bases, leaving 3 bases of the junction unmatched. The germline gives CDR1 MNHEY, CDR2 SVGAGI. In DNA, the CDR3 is TGTGCCAGCAGTTACCCTGACAGGGGCACAGATACGCAGTATTTT. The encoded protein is CASSYPDRGTDTQYF.

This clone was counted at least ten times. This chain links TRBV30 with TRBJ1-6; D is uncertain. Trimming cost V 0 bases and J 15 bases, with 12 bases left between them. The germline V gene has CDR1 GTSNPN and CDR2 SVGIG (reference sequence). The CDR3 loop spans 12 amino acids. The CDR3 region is CAWSVNWEVLHF. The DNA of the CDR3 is TGTGCCTGGAGTGTAAACTGGGAGGTCCTCCACTTT.

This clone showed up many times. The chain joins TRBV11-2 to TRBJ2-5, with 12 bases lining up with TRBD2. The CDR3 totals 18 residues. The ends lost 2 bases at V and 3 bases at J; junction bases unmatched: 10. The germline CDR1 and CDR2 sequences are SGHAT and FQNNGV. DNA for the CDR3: TGTGCCAGCAGCTTAAGGAGCCCTAGCGGGGGGGCGAAAGAGACCCAGTACTTC. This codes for CASSLRSPSGGAKETQYF. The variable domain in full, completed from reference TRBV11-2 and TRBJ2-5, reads EAGVAQSPRYKIIEKRQSVAFWCNPISGHATLYWYQQILGQGPKLLIQFQNNGVVDDSQLPKDRFSAERLKGVDSTLKIQPAKLEDSAVYLCASSLRSPSGGAKETQYFGPGTRLLVL.

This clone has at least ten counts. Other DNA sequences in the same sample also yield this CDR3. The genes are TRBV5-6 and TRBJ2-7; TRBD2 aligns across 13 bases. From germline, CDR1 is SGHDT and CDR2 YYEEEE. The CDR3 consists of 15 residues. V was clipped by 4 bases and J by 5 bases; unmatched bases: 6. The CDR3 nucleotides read TGTGCCAGCAGCGGGTCGGGACTAGCGGGAAACGAGCAGTACTTC. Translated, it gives CASSGSGLAGNEQYF.